The 22 T cell receptor beta chains presented below share a single source sample, sequenced in a study of T cells in Graves' hyperthyroidism and ophthalmopathy. RNA transcripts gave rise to amplified TCR beta CDR3 regions. RT-PCR in the first round (using the HTBI primer set) targeted the TCR CDR3. TCRdb re-derived calls from the multiplex PCR reads in MiXCR, one entry per CDR3 protein. The sample yields about 610,000 distinct CDR3 sequences, approximately 15% seen once. Sequenced: blood. The receptors were gathered from a woman in her forties with Graves' ophthalmopathy.

CDR3 region: CASSSLGAAFF. The CDR3, as DNA: TGTGCCAGCAGTTCCCTGGGAGCGGCTTTCTTT. The rearrangement joins TRBV7-8 to TRBJ1-1; D ambiguous. The V end was cut by 6 bases, the J end by 11 bases, with 13 bases between. This CDR3 has 11 residues. Germline assignment: CDR1 SGHVS and CDR2 FQNEAQ.

This rearrangement joins TRBV6-1 to TRBJ2-7, with 9 nucleotides matching TRBD2. CDR1 is MNHNS, CDR2 SASEGT, per germline. V was clipped by 8 bases and J by 2 bases; unmatched bases: 4. CDR3 length: 13 residues. CDR3 loop: CASCRLAAYEQYF. In nucleotides, the CDR3 is TGTGCCAGCTGCAGACTAGCGGCCTACGAGCAGTACTTC.

The chain is built from TRBV6-8 and TRBJ1-5; 9 bases are a match to TRBD1. Germline values: CDR1 MNHGY, CDR2 SAAAGT. The V gene end was trimmed by 6 bases and the J gene end by 0 bases; junction bases not matched to a gene: 21. CDR3 length: 21 residues. CDR3 nucleotide sequence: TGTGCCAGCAGCAATTCAAACCCCGGGACAGGGCTCAAAGATAGCAATCAGCCCCAGCATTTT. Protein: CASSNSNPGTGLKDSNQPQHF.

This clonotype has at least ten counts. The chain links TRBV7-2 to TRBJ1-2; 8 bases are a match to TRBD1. V lost 2 bases to trimming and J lost 12 bases; unmatched junction nucleotides: 17. CDR3 length equals 16 residues. Germline V gene data show CDR1 as SGHTA and CDR2 as FQGNSA. The CDR3: CASSLSSGGQTGVNTF. The CDR3 bases are TGTGCCAGCAGCTTATCGAGCGGGGGGCAGACAGGGGTTAACACCTTC.

This clonotype was counted many times. The CDR3 spells CASSLVSDSEQYF. The CDR3 nucleotides are TGTGCCAGCAGCTTAGTATCAGACAGCGAGCAGTACTTC. The chain recombines TRBV7-9 with TRBJ2-7, with D possibly being TRBD1 (5 bases). V shed 1 base and J shed 6 bases, with 10 bases lying between them. CDR1 SEHNR and CDR2 FQNEAQ come from the germline V gene (reference sequence). The CDR3 spans 13 residues.

This chain links TRBV19 with TRBJ1-1, with D perhaps matching TRBD1 (6 bases). Between the trimmed V and J ends, which lost 3 bases and 2 bases, there was a span of 10 bases. Germline assignment: CDR1 LNHDA and CDR2 SQIVND (reference sequence). The CDR3 has 14 residues. The CDR3 coding sequence is TGTGCCAGTAGTATGCCGGACAGAAACACTGAAGCTTTCTTT. As protein: CASSMPDRNTEAFF.

This clonotype was recorded many times. CDR3 sequence (DNA): TGTGCCAGCAGTTACGCAGATACCTATGGCTACACCTTC. Amino acids: CASSYADTYGYTF. The chain has TRBV12-3 or TRBV12-4 and TRBJ1-2; D unresolved. Trimming shortened V by 4 bases and J by 4 bases, and 10 bases separated the two germline ends. There are 13 residues in the CDR3.

This clonotype was recorded at least ten times. V usage is TRBV6-5 and J usage is TRBJ2-7; D is perhaps TRBD1 (5 bases). This CDR3 contains 13 residues. Germline lookup yields CDR1 MNHEY and CDR2 SVGAGI. V lost 6 bases, J lost 7 bases, and 16 bases lay in between. CDR3: CASSGLQAREQYF. The CDR3 DNA reads as TGTGCCAGCAGCGGCCTACAGGCTAGAGAGCAGTACTTC.

The rearrangement uses TRBV20-1 and TRBJ1-1; D uncertain. The CDR3 loop spans 14 amino acids. V was clipped by 4 bases and J by 1 base, with 13 bases between them. CDR1 is DFQATT, CDR2 SNEGSKA, per germline (reference sequence). CDR3 coding DNA: TGCAGTGCTACTCGATCCGGGCCGAACACTGAAGCTTTCTTT. It yields the protein CSATRSGPNTEAFF.

In its sample, this clonotype was seen many times. V gene TRBV19 combines with J gene TRBJ2-5; TRBD2 is a possible D gene (6 bases). The CDR3 is 17 amino acids. The germline V gene encodes CDR1 LNHDA and CDR2 SQIVND (reference sequence). V lost 3 bases, J lost 5 bases, and 22 bases lay in between. CDR3 sequence reads: CASSMPPSVAGRETQYF. CDR3 DNA: TGTGCCAGTAGTATGCCCCCCAGCGTGGCGGGAAGGGAGACCCAGTACTTC. Together with reference TRBV19 and TRBJ2-5, the CDR3 gives the full variable domain: DGGITQSPKYLFRKEGQNVTLSCEQNLNHDAMYWYRQDPGQGLRLIYYSQIVNDFQKGDIAEGYSVSREKKESFPLTVTSAQKNPTAFYLCASSMPPSVAGRETQYFGPGTRLLVL.

V gene TRBV19 combines with J gene TRBJ1-5; no definite D call. Deletions cut 5 bases from V and 1 base from J, with 15 bases between. Germline CDR1 is LNHDA and CDR2 is SQIVND (reference sequence). This CDR3 contains 16 residues. CDR3 loop: CASSFGRRLSNQPQHF. CDR3 nucleotide sequence: TGTGCCAGTAGTTTCGGACGGCGATTAAGCAATCAGCCCCAGCATTTT.

This clonotype has only a few counts. V and J are TRBV6-1 and TRBJ2-7, with 8 positions matching TRBD1. CDR1 and CDR2 from the germline V gene are MNHNS and SASEGT. Unmatched junction bases numbered 10, after V lost 4 bases and J lost 5 bases. The CDR3 is 15 residues long. The CDR3, as DNA: TGTGCCAGCAGTGCCAGGGGGCTTCGGTTTGACGAGCAGTACTTC. Amino acids: CASSARGLRFDEQYF.

This clonotype was detected ten times or more. The V gene is TRBV6-1, the J gene TRBJ2-7; D not resolved. CDR3 length equals 12 residues. Trimming removed 4 bases at V and 2 bases at J, with 6 bases between. Germline-derived CDR1 and CDR2 are MNHNS and SASEGT. The CDR3 reads CASSVATYEQYF. CDR3 nucleotide sequence: TGTGCCAGCAGTGTGGCTACCTACGAGCAGTACTTC.

This clonotype was seen at least ten times. The chain has TRBV20-1 and TRBJ1-5; D is ambiguous. Trimming shortened V by 0 bases and J by 0 bases, and 15 bases separated the two germline ends. This CDR3 region has 17 residues. Germline V gene sequence: CDR1 DFQATT, CDR2 SNEGSKA (reference sequence). The DNA for the CDR3 is TGCAGTGCTAGAGATCCGGGGAGGTGGGATAGCAATCAGCCCCAGCATTTT. Its protein is CSARDPGRWDSNQPQHF.

Only a few counts were recorded for this clonotype. The chain employs TRBV5-4 and TRBJ2-2; tentatively, D is TRBD1 (5 bases). From germline, CDR1 is SGHNT and CDR2 YYREEE (reference sequence). V shed 2 bases and J shed 2 bases, with 19 bases lying between them. CDR3 size: 18 residues. The CDR3 here is CASSFHKGVVDNTGELFF. CDR3 nucleotide sequence: TGTGCCAGCAGCTTCCACAAAGGGGTAGTTGACAACACCGGGGAGCTGTTTTTT.

Many counts were recorded for this clonotype. This rearrangement joins TRBV15 to TRBJ1-5; perhaps TRBD1 as D (6 bases). The CDR3 is 14 amino acids. Between the trimmed V and J ends, which lost 0 bases and 6 bases, there was a span of 9 bases. CDR1 is LNHNV and CDR2 is YYDKDF in the germline V gene (reference sequence). The chain's CDR3 is CATSREGGRQPQHF. Here the CDR3 DNA reads TGTGCCACCAGCAGAGAGGGGGGGCGTCAGCCCCAGCATTTT.

This clonotype was seen at least ten times. The chain joins TRBV25-1 to TRBJ2-7; tentative D call: TRBD1 (5 bases). V dropped 0 bases and J dropped 0 bases, with 6 bases sitting between them. The CDR3 has 14 amino acids. CDR1 and CDR2 (germline): MGHDK, SYGVNS. The CDR3 DNA is TGTGCCAGCAGTGAATATGACAGCTCCTACGAGCAGTACTTC. This sequence encodes CASSEYDSSYEQYF.

This rearrangement joins TRBV2 to TRBJ2-5, with 7 bases aligning to TRBD1. V lost 6 bases and J lost 2; bases outside the gene matches: 6. This CDR3 has 14 residues. In germline, CDR1 is SNHLY, CDR2 FYNNEI. CDR3 protein: CASSEDRRQETQYF. CDR3 nucleotide sequence: TGTGCCAGCAGCGAGGACAGGCGACAAGAGACCCAGTACTTC.

This clonotype occurred many times. The chain couples TRBV6-1 to TRBJ2-5, with 11 nucleotides matching TRBD2. Per the germline V gene, CDR1 is MNHNS and CDR2 is SASEGT. V lost 5 bases to trimming and J lost 5 bases; unmatched junction nucleotides: 7. The CDR3 is 15 residues long. The CDR3 sequence is CASSRLAGTGETQYF. DNA for the CDR3: TGTGCCAGCAGTCGACTAGCGGGAACTGGGGAGACCCAGTACTTC.

This clonotype was recorded many times. This chain links TRBV10-3 with TRBJ2-7; perhaps TRBD2 as D (6 bases). The V and J ends lost 4 bases and 7 bases respectively, with 17 bases between them. Germline-derived CDR1 and CDR2 are ENHRY and SYGVKD. The CDR3 contains 14 residues. CDR3 in amino acids: CAISVLGTQGEQYF. The CDR3 DNA reads TGTGCCATCAGTGTGCTTGGGACTCAAGGGGAGCAGTACTTC.

This clonotype has a count of ten or more. The chain combines TRBV7-9 with TRBJ2-5, with a possible D match to TRBD1 (5 bases). V was trimmed by 9 bases and J by 4 bases, leaving 18 bases between them. CDR1 and CDR2 (germline): SEHNR, FQNEAQ (reference sequence). The length of the CDR3 is 14 residues. The CDR3 coding sequence is TGTGCCAGTTCCCTGGGGCTTTGGGGAGAGACCCAGTACTTC. It specifies CASSLGLWGETQYF.

CDR3 in DNA: TGTGCCAGCAGACCAACCACGGCTGAAGCTTTCTTT. Protein sequence: CASRPTTAEAFF. The chain carries TRBV6-1 and TRBJ1-1; D uncertain. The CDR3 contains 12 residues. Germline CDR1 reads MNHNS; CDR2 reads SASEGT. Trimming left V 6 bases short and J 6 bases short, with 11 bases between.